This T cell receptor (beta chain) was retrieved from a study of blood T cell repertoires in COVID-19 (dated by TCRdb to about 2020). Turning to the overall study: Samples covering the acute and convalescent phases of COVID-19 were provided by collaborators in the United States, Italy and Spain. The prospective study material was composed of cDNA or gDNA derived from T cells, B-cell-depleted T cells, or PBMCs. Subjects who had been exposed to COVID-19, were actively infected with it, or had recovered from it provided the deeply sampled blood TCRbeta repertoires that made up the dataset. The repertoires were made available in a free public database intended to serve as a resource for research on the immune response to SARS-CoV-2. Samples were obtained from the ongoing ImmuneRACE study (first 160 participants) and from roughly 1,300 subjects provided by 6 global collaborators. Nearly every sample came with metadata listing a de-identified subject ID, COVID-19 status, age in years and sex. Where available, HLA class I and class II types were obtained from metadata supplied by the sample provider rather than from assay-based typing. Beyond this particular receptor, the publication reports: Clinical and demographic metadata were provided uncurated, with the amount varying by source and participant.

Of note for this clone: It lacks a known antigen. No base quality information exists; no much larger clone differs at one position.

TCRbeta CDR3 regions were amplified from genomic DNA by means of the immunoSEQ Assay, a bias-controlled multiplex PCR. The original methods were these. The number of nucleated cells in each sample was estimated from the amplification of reference gene primers within the assay. Sequence reads were collapsed and filtered to measure the absolute abundance of every unique TCRbeta CDR3 rearrangement. For each sample, productive Simpson clonality was calculated as the square root of Simpson's diversity index over productive rearrangements. TCRdb stores this immuneACCESS table with in-frame sequences only. Part of the clones is absent; in the studies checked, under half of the shortfall reflects unresolved V genes, and no reason is known for the rest. D and trimming come from the DNA, and the V and J calls and clone size come from that table. Present in this sample are more than 95,000 clones, 81% of which were seen just once. 3.8% of the sample rests with the top ten.

Collaborating institutions collected whole blood in K2EDTA tubes following their own protocols. Collaborator samples were shipped for TCRbeta analysis as frozen whole blood, isolated PBMCs, or DNA extracted from either sample type. The sample comprised peripheral blood. The source of this sequence is a woman between 45 and 65 years old with acute or convalescent COVID-19.

The bases are TGTGCCAGTAGGGAGACTGGCGGGTCCTACAATGAGCAGTTCTTC. Translation gives CASRETGGSYNEQFF. The rearranged segments are TRBV19 and TRBJ2-1; the D gene is perhaps TRBD2, from 5 matching bases. Via the germline V gene (reference sequence), CDR1 is LNHDA and CDR2 SQIVND. V is clipped by 6 bases and J by 1 base, and the sequence between their germline boundaries is 13 bases long. Counted from cysteine to phenylalanine, this CDR3 has 15 amino acids. Here the CDR3 DNA is all that survives: 45 bases in frame from base 1.